The 18 T cell receptor beta chains in this list originate from one sample, sequenced in a study of shared clonotypes between healthy human individuals. Method: immunoSEQ multiplex PCR; TCRdb's copy keeps in-frame clones and lacks some. The sample shows around 2,000,000 clones, approximately 94% of them seen only once. Positively selected for CCR7, the CD45RO-negative cells used as naive CD8 cells excluded terminally differentiated effector memory CD45RA+ cells. Material: naive CD8+ T cells sorted from blood. These receptors originate from a man between 18 and 29 years old in good health.

The rearrangement uses TRBV9 and TRBJ2-1; 15 bases agree with TRBD2. Germline lookup yields CDR1 SGDLS and CDR2 YYNGEE. The CDR3 contains 19 residues. The V and J ends lost 4 bases and 0 bases, in that order; junction bases with no gene match: 8. CDR3 bases: TGTGCCAGCAGCTTGGGACTAGCGGGGGGCGTACACTCCTACAATGAGCAGTTCTTC. Amino acid sequence: CASSLGLAGGVHSYNEQFF. The full variable domain, in which reference TRBV9 and TRBJ2-1 provide the parts outside the CDR3, is DSGVTQTPKHLITATGQRVTLRCSPRSGDLSVYWYQQSLDQGLQFLIQYYNGEERAKGNILERFSAQQFPDLHSELNLSSLELGDSALYFCASSLGLAGGVHSYNEQFFGPGTRLTVL.

CDR3 coding DNA: TGTGCCAGCAGCTTACTGGGACAGGACGACGAGCAGTACTTC. Translation: CASSLLGQDDEQYF. V gene TRBV13 combines with J gene TRBJ2-7; 8 bases map to TRBD1. The V and J ends lost 2 bases and 5 bases, in that order; junction bases with no gene match: 5. Germline CDR1 reads PRHDT; CDR2 reads FYEKMQ (reference sequence). The length of the CDR3 is 14 residues.

This chain joins TRBV5-8 and TRBJ1-5; D perhaps matches TRBD1 (5 bases). CDR1 SGHTS and CDR2 YDEGEE come from the germline V gene. The CDR3 extends over 15 amino acids. V lost 0 bases to trimming and J lost 2 bases, with 9 bases between them. Written as DNA, the CDR3 is TGTGCCAGCAGCTTGGGGGGACCGGGCAATCAGCCCCAGCATTTT. The encoded protein is CASSLGGPGNQPQHF.

Turning to this clone: Other DNA sequences in the sample encode the same CDR3. This chain links TRBV2 with TRBJ2-1; D remains ambiguous. The CDR3 covers 11 residues. CDR1 and CDR2 from the germline V gene are SNHLY and FYNNEI. Trimming took off 6 bases at V and 7 bases at J, with 7 bases between the two ends. CDR3 bases: TGTGCCAGCAGAGGTCTGAATGAGCAGTTCTTC. Translating gives CASRGLNEQFF. The variable domain in full, completed from reference TRBV2 and TRBJ2-1, reads EPEVTQTPSHQVTQMGQEVILRCVPISNHLYFYWYRQILGQKVEFLVSFYNNEISEKSEIFDDQFSVERPDGSNFTLKIRSTKLEDSAMYFCASRGLNEQFFGPGTRLTVL.

This clone was seen only once. This chain joins TRBV5-1 and TRBJ2-1; 8 bases match TRBD2. CDR1 and CDR2 (germline): SGHRS, YFSETQ. Trimming cost V 4 bases and J 0 bases; bases outside gene matches: 6. The CDR3 has 16 amino acids. This chain's CDR3 is CASSPPSGSSYNEQFF. The CDR3, as DNA: TGCGCCAGCAGCCCGCCGAGCGGGAGCTCCTACAATGAGCAGTTCTTC.

The chain carries TRBV30 and TRBJ2-1, with D perhaps TRBD2 (6 bases). Germline V gives CDR1 GTSNPN, CDR2 SVGIG (reference sequence). V lost 2 bases, J lost 8 bases, and 10 bases lay in between. CDR3 length: 12 residues. The DNA of the CDR3 is TGTGCCTGGAGTTCTGGCGGGGATGAGCAGTTCTTC. This translates into CAWSSGGDEQFF.

V gene TRBV30 combines with J gene TRBJ2-7; possible D gene TRBD2, 5 bases. Trimming cost V 0 bases and J 5 bases, with 8 bases left between them. Germline loops: CDR1 GTSNPN, CDR2 SVGIG (reference sequence). This CDR3 spans 12 amino acids. This chain's CDR3 is CAWSVSGNEQYF. The CDR3 nucleotides read TGTGCCTGGAGTGTATCCGGGAACGAGCAGTACTTC.

A remark on this clone: The sample holds other DNA sequences that translate to the same CDR3. The rearrangement links TRBV11-2 to TRBJ2-3; D gene uncertain. CDR1 and CDR2 from the germline V gene are SGHAT and FQNNGV. The CDR3 totals 11 residues. V was cut by 3 bases and J by 5 bases, with 3 bases left in between. CDR3 in amino acids: CASSLGDTQYF. For the CDR3, the DNA is TGTGCCAGCAGCTTGGGAGATACGCAGTATTTT.

The chain couples TRBV10-1 to TRBJ1-6; unclear D gene. Germline V gene sequence: CDR1 WNHNN, CDR2 SYGVQD (reference sequence). This CDR3 comprises 13 residues. Trimming stripped 2 bases from V and 9 bases from J, with 8 bases between. The CDR3 DNA is TGCGCCAGCAGTGAGAAGTTAAGTTCACCCCTCCACTTT. It translates to CASSEKLSSPLHF.

A word on this clone: Other DNA sequences in this specimen translate into the identical CDR3. The chain couples TRBV20-1 to TRBJ1-1; no reliable D call. Trimming stripped 0 bases from V and 4 bases from J, with 3 bases between. The CDR3 is 11 amino acids. CDR1 is DFQATT and CDR2 is SNEGSKA in the germline V gene (reference sequence). CDR3 in DNA: TGCAGTGCTAGAGAAGTCACTGAAGCTTTCTTT. It translates to CSAREVTEAFF.

J is TRBJ1-6 and V is TRBV27; D possibly corresponds to TRBD1 (6 bases). The length of the CDR3 is 14 residues. Trimming pared 9 bases from V and 4 bases from J, leaving 13 bases between. Germline CDR1 is MNHEY and CDR2 is SMNVEV (reference sequence). The CDR3 bases are TGTGCCAGTTCACAAGGGGGGTATAATTCACCCCTCCACTTT. Its translation: CASSQGGYNSPLHF.

This rearrangement joins TRBV11-2 to TRBJ2-7; TRBD2 might be the D (6 bases). The germline CDR1 and CDR2 sequences are SGHAT and FQNNGV. CDR3 length: 11 amino acids. Trimming removed 11 bases from V and 4 bases from J, with 12 bases in between. The CDR3 protein is CAVGRGYEQYF. The CDR3 nucleotides read TGTGCCGTCGGCCGGGGGTACGAGCAGTACTTC.

The gene calls are TRBV2 and TRBJ2-5; 9 bases line up with TRBD1. V was pared by 1 base and J by 4 bases, with 4 bases of the junction left unmatched. This CDR3 comprises 15 residues. From germline, CDR1 is SNHLY and CDR2 FYNNEI. CDR3 DNA sequence: TGTGCCAGCAGTGAAGGACAGGGGGAGGGAGAGACCCAGTACTTC. It codes for CASSEGQGEGETQYF.

V usage is TRBV11-2 and J usage is TRBJ2-5, with D uncertain. CDR3 size: 15 residues. The V gene lost 4 bases and the J gene lost 2 bases, with 14 bases spanning the gap. Germline-derived CDR1 and CDR2 are SGHAT and FQNNGV. The CDR3 DNA follows: TGTGCCAGCAGCTCATGGGAACAGTTACAAGAGACCCAGTACTTC. Translating gives CASSSWEQLQETQYF.

The rearrangement uses TRBV7-8 and TRBJ1-2; D not resolved. V dropped 4 bases and J dropped 4 bases, with 13 bases sitting between them. The CDR3 totals 14 residues. The germline CDR1 and CDR2 sequences are SGHVS and FQNEAQ. The CDR3 DNA reads TGTGCCAGCAGCTCATTAGCCGAAACCTATGGCTACACCTTC. This translates into CASSSLAETYGYTF.

The chain couples TRBV4-3 to TRBJ1-2; D is unresolved. This CDR3 has 13 residues. With 4 bases removed from V and 8 bases from J, the gap between germline ends came to 14 bases. CDR1 and CDR2 (germline): LGHNA, YSLEER. CDR3 coding DNA: TGCGCCAGCAGCCCTGGGCGAGATTACGGCTACACCTTC. Encoded protein: CASSPGRDYGYTF.

This clone was seen a single time. The chain joins TRBV30 to TRBJ2-7, with 10 bases matching TRBD2. V lost 7 bases and J lost 2; bases outside the gene matches: 5. CDR1 and CDR2 from the germline V gene are GTSNPN and SVGIG (reference sequence). The CDR3 has 13 amino acids. This chain's CDR3 is CAFTSGAAYEQYF. Here the CDR3 DNA reads TGTGCCTTCACTAGCGGGGCAGCCTACGAGCAGTACTTC.

The chain has TRBV6-6 and TRBJ1-3, with TRBD1 identical over 7 bases. The CDR3 has 16 amino acids. J gave up 1 base and V 2 bases, and 5 bases lay outside the gene matches. Germline V lookup: CDR1 MNHNY, CDR2 SVGAGI (reference sequence). The CDR3 region has the DNA TGTGCCAGCAGTTACCTCGGGACAGCTTCTGGAAACACCATATATTTT. Protein sequence: CASSYLGTASGNTIYF.